A selection of T cell receptor beta chains follows, all from one sample in a study of cytomegalovirus exposure and HLA in healthy donors. Produced via immunoSEQ multiplex PCR; TCRdb's table is partial and in-frame only. The data contain over 150,000 clones, under 80% of them seen just once; the ten biggest clones take up 2.1%. The sample consisted of PBMCs. These receptors all stem from a man aged 25 to 40 in good health and CMV-seronegative. The CDR3 runs from the conserved cysteine through the conserved F or W. A D gene is named only where the DNA matches it firmly. Only part of the rows carry a size: once, few, many, or a class if the clone is expanded.

d_call	v_call	j_call	clone_size	cdr3_nt	cdr3_aa
NA	TRBV29-1	TRBJ1-2	NA	TGCAGCGTTGTAGCTCATAACTATGGCTACACCTTC	CSVVAHNYGYTF
NA	TRBV19	TRBJ1-2	NA	TGTGCCAGTAGTCGTCAGGGGATGGGCTACACCTTC	CASSRQGMGYTF
NA	TRBV19	TRBJ2-7	NA	TGTGCCAGCGCCCTGGACGGCAGGGTCTACGAGCAGTACTTC	CASALDGRVYEQYF
NA	TRBV19	TRBJ2-3	few	TGTGCCAGTGAGGACTTCACAGATACGCAGTATTTT	CASEDFTDTQYF
NA	TRBV6-6	TRBJ2-1	NA	TGTGCCAGCAGTCCAGCGGGTTACAATGAGCAGTTCTTC	CASSPAGYNEQFF
TRBD1	TRBV5-1	TRBJ1-1	NA	TGCGCCAGCAGCTCGGGACAGATAAACACTGAAGCTTTCTTT	CASSSGQINTEAFF
TRBD1	TRBV25-1	TRBJ1-3	NA	TGTGCCAGCAGTGAGACAGGGGCCTCTGGAAACACCATATATTTT	CASSETGASGNTIYF
NA	TRBV27	TRBJ2-3	NA	TGTGCCAGCAGTTCGGGTTACTCCACAGATACGCAGTATTTT	CASSSGYSTDTQYF
TRBD2	TRBV9	TRBJ2-7	NA	TGTGCCAGCAGCGAGACTAGCGGGGGTTCCTACGAGCAGTACTTC	CASSETSGGSYEQYF
TRBD2	TRBV5-6	TRBJ2-1	NA	TGTGCCAGCAGCCGGGAGGGGATAGTGAATGAGCAGTTCTTC	CASSREGIVNEQFF
NA	TRBV7-8	TRBJ2-3	NA	TGTGCCAGCAGCTTAGCGGTAATTCGGGAAACAGATACGCAGTATTTT	CASSLAVIRETDTQYF
NA	TRBV7-6	TRBJ1-1	NA	TGTGCCAGCAGCCCCTCGAACATTTTGAACACTGAAGCTTTCTTT	CASSPSNILNTEAFF
NA	TRBV4-1	TRBJ2-7	few	TGCGCCAGCAGCCGCGGGACGGGTGCCTACGAGCAGTACTTC	CASSRGTGAYEQYF
TRBD2	TRBV7-9	TRBJ2-2	NA	TGTGCCAGCAGCTCCGGGACTAGCGGGAACACCGGGGAGCTGTTTTTT	CASSSGTSGNTGELFF
NA	TRBV25-1	TRBJ2-7	once	TGTGCCAGCACCACGCGAGGGGACTCCCACGAGCAGTACTTC	CASTTRGDSHEQYF
TRBD1	TRBV6-5	TRBJ1-5	few	TGTGCCAGCAGACAGGGGGCCAATCAGCCCCAGCATTTT	CASRQGANQPQHF
NA	TRBV10-3	TRBJ2-3	NA	TGTGCCATCAGACTAGACGGCACAGATACGCAGTATTTT	CAIRLDGTDTQYF
NA	TRBV9	TRBJ2-3	NA	TGTGCCAGCAGCGTAGGGGCCGGTGGGGGCGCGGATACGCAGTATTTT	CASSVGAGGGADTQYF
TRBD1	TRBV7-8	TRBJ1-1	NA	TGTGCCAGCAGCCAGGACAGGGGTAACACTGAAGCTTTCTTT	CASSQDRGNTEAFF
NA	TRBV5-4	TRBJ2-1	NA	TGTGCCAGCAGCGCGGGACGAGGTGAGCAGTTCTTC	CASSAGRGEQFF
TRBD2	TRBV6-5	TRBJ2-2	NA	TGTGCCAGCCAGCGGGGGTACGGGGAGCTGTTTTTT	CASQRGYGELFF
NA	TRBV28	TRBJ1-6	once	TGTGCCAGCAGTCCCAGGACGTTCGGGAAGAGGTCACCCCTCCACTTT	CASSPRTFGKRSPLHF
NA	TRBV4-2	TRBJ2-7	NA	TGTGCCAGCAGCCAATCGGTAACGGGGAGCTTCTACGAGCAGTACTTC	CASSQSVTGSFYEQYF
TRBD2	TRBV28	TRBJ2-3	NA	TGTGCCAGCAGTCTCCTCAATGAACTAGCGGGGAGCACAGATACGCAGTATTTT	CASSLLNELAGSTDTQYF
TRBD1	TRBV6-1	TRBJ1-1	NA	TGTGCCAGCAGTGGGGACAGCCGTGAAGCTTTCTTT	CASSGDSREAFF
NA	TRBV11-2	TRBJ2-6	NA	TGTGCCAGCAGCCCGGACACTGGGTCCGGGGCCAACGTCCTGACTTTC	CASSPDTGSGANVLTF
TRBD1	TRBV2	TRBJ1-4	once	TGTGCCAGCAGTGTTGGGACAGGGGGCGGCCTAGGTGAAAAACTGTTTTTT	CASSVGTGGGLGEKLFF
TRBD2	TRBV28	TRBJ2-5	NA	TGTGCCAGCAGGTCGATTAGCGGGGGGGCAGAGACCCAGTACTTC	CASRSISGGAETQYF
TRBD1	TRBV2	TRBJ1-5	once	TGTGCCAGCAACTACAGGGGTAATCAGCCCCAGCATTTT	CASNYRGNQPQHF
TRBD1	TRBV15	TRBJ2-1	NA	TGTGCCACCAGCAGGACCCCGGGACAGGGGGCAGTGAATGAGCAGTTCTTC	CATSRTPGQGAVNEQFF
NA	TRBV27	TRBJ2-2	few	TGTGCCGCCTCAGGGGACTACCAAAACACCGGGGAGCTGTTTTTT	CAASGDYQNTGELFF
NA	TRBV2	TRBJ2-3	NA	TGTGCCAGCAGTCAGACGGAGTCGGCAGATACGCAGTATTTT	CASSQTESADTQYF
TRBD1	TRBV27	TRBJ1-2	few	TGTGCCAGCAGTCCCCCGGGACAGACATATGGCTACACCTTC	CASSPPGQTYGYTF
NA	TRBV18	TRBJ1-5	NA	TGTGCCAGCTCACCACTTGGAGGCACTCAGCCCCAGCATTTT	CASSPLGGTQPQHF
TRBD1	TRBV28	TRBJ2-5	NA	TGTGCCAGCAGTCCCGACAGGGGGCGCCAAGAGACCCAGTACTTC	CASSPDRGRQETQYF
TRBD1	TRBV2	TRBJ2-3	NA	TGTGCCATGACAGGGGCAGATACGCAGTATTTT	CAMTGADTQYF
NA	TRBV25-1	TRBJ2-5	NA	TGTGCCAGCAGTGAATACGGCGGGGAGACCCAGTACTTC	CASSEYGGETQYF
NA	TRBV4-3	TRBJ2-5	NA	TGCGCCAGCAGCCCCTCGCTAGAGTCCCAAGAGACCCAGTACTTC	CASSPSLESQETQYF
NA	TRBV2	TRBJ1-2	NA	TGTGCCAGCAGTGAAGGAGGGCCGGCCTATGGCTACACCTTC	CASSEGGPAYGYTF
NA	TRBV6-1	TRBJ1-6	NA	TGTGCCAGCAGTGGTCTAGATAATTCACCCCTCCACTTT	CASSGLDNSPLHF
TRBD1	TRBV9	TRBJ1-1	NA	TGTGCCAGCAGCGCATGGGACAGCATGAACACTGAAGCTTTCTTT	CASSAWDSMNTEAFF
NA	TRBV7-8	TRBJ2-7	few	TGTGCCAGCAGCCCGTCGGCCTACGAGCAGTACTTC	CASSPSAYEQYF
NA	TRBV27	TRBJ1-1	NA	TGTGCCAGCAGCCCCTTGGGGGGCACTGAAGCTTTCTTT	CASSPLGGTEAFF
TRBD1	TRBV2	TRBJ1-2	NA	TGTGCCAGCAGTGAAGCTCAGGGGGCCAATGGCTACCCCTTC	CASSEAQGANGYPF
NA	TRBV19	TRBJ2-5	NA	TGTGCCAGTAGTATATCAGGGGATCAAGAGACCCAGTACTTC	CASSISGDQETQYF
TRBD2	TRBV5-1	TRBJ2-7	NA	TGCGCCAGCAGCTTGGGGGGGGGATTGGAAGGCGAGCAGTACTTC	CASSLGGGLEGEQYF
TRBD1	TRBV28	TRBJ1-3	once	TGTGCCAGCAGTTTAGGGACAGGGACGGGAAACACCATATATTTT	CASSLGTGTGNTIYF
TRBD1	TRBV7-9	TRBJ2-7	NA	TGTGCCAGCAGCTTGGGACAGGGGGCCTACGAGCAGTACTTC	CASSLGQGAYEQYF
NA	TRBV27	TRBJ2-7	NA	TGTGCCAGCAGTTCCCTGAACAGGGGAGGCTACGAGCAGTACTTC	CASSSLNRGGYEQYF
TRBD2	TRBV7-6	TRBJ2-3	NA	TGTGCCAGCAGCAATTGGACTAGCGGGGGGTCTAGCACAGATACGCAGTATTTT	CASSNWTSGGSSTDTQYF
NA	TRBV15	TRBJ1-2	NA	TGTGCCACCAGCAGGCAGGTACAAAACTATGGCTACACCTTC	CATSRQVQNYGYTF
NA	TRBV28	TRBJ2-7	NA	TGTGCCAGCAGTTTAAGAGGATACGAGCAGTACTTC	CASSLRGYEQYF
NA	TRBV6-1	TRBJ2-2	few	TGTGCCAGCAAGTCAAGGGGAGGTGGGGAGCTGTTTTTT	CASKSRGGGELFF
NA	TRBV25-1	TRBJ1-6	NA	TGTGCCAGCAGTGAATCCACGAGCTCCTATAATTCACCCCTCCACTTT	CASSESTSSYNSPLHF
TRBD1	TRBV5-1	TRBJ1-1	NA	TGCGCCAGCAGCTGGGGACAGGGGGGTACTGAAGCTTTCTTT	CASSWGQGGTEAFF